The 18 T cell receptor beta chains below come from one sample, sequenced in a study of OX40 agonist ivuxolimab in advanced cancers. Clones were sequenced by immunoSEQ multiplex PCR, and TCRdb holds only the in-frame ones, with some missing. The sample shows 48,000 or so clones, 94% of them seen only once. Material: CD4+ or CD8+ T cells sorted from blood, obtained in a trial of the OX40 agonist ivuxolimab. The receptor source for this set is an adult with an advanced solid tumor such as melanoma, head and neck, liver or kidney cancer.

The chain recombines TRBV5-1 with TRBJ2-7; 8 nucleotides match TRBD2. Losses at the gene ends were 1 base for V and 2 bases for J; bases not matched to a gene: 2. The CDR3 has 14 amino acids. Germline V gene sequence: CDR1 SGHRS, CDR2 YFSETQ. The CDR3 protein is CASSLRGGPYEQYF. The DNA of the CDR3 is TGCGCCAGCAGCTTGCGCGGGGGGCCCTACGAGCAGTACTTC. The full variable domain, completed using reference TRBV5-1 and TRBJ2-7, is KAGVTQTPRYLIKTRGQQVTLSCSPISGHRSVSWYQQTPGQGLQFLFEYFSETQRNKGNFPGRFSGRQFSNSRSEMNVSTLELGDSALYLCASSLRGGPYEQYFGPGTRLTVT.

The chain joins TRBV19 to TRBJ2-7; D might be TRBD1 or TRBD2, each matching 6 bases. There are 14 residues in the CDR3. CDR1 and CDR2 (germline): LNHDA, SQIVND (reference sequence). V was cut by 5 bases and J by 2 bases, with 13 bases left in between. The CDR3: CASSPGGGTYEQYF. For the CDR3, the DNA is TGTGCCAGTAGTCCCGGGGGCGGCACCTACGAGCAGTACTTC. Full variable domain (remainder filled in from reference TRBV19 and TRBJ2-7): DGGITQSPKYLFRKEGQNVTLSCEQNLNHDAMYWYRQDPGQGLRLIYYSQIVNDFQKGDIAEGYSVSREKKESFPLTVTSAQKNPTAFYLCASSPGGGTYEQYFGPGTRLTVT.

V is TRBV27 and J is TRBJ2-5; no reliable D call. CDR1 is MNHEY, CDR2 SMNVEV, per germline (reference sequence). The V and J ends lost 3 bases and 5 bases respectively, with 10 bases between them. This CDR3 spans 13 amino acids. This CDR3 reads CASSLIHGETQYF. CDR3 in DNA: TGTGCCAGCAGTTTGATCCACGGGGAGACCCAGTACTTC.

The gene calls are TRBV5-1 and TRBJ2-1; 10 bases align to TRBD2. This CDR3 is 15 amino acids long. CDR1 is SGHRS and CDR2 is YFSETQ in the germline V gene. Losses at the gene ends were 2 bases for V and 3 bases for J; bases not matched to a gene: 2. The CDR3 region is CASSFPSGGYNEQFF. CDR3 nucleotide sequence: TGCGCCAGCAGCTTCCCTAGCGGGGGCTACAATGAGCAGTTCTTC.

This clone was picked up one time. V gene TRBV7-9 combines with J gene TRBJ2-2, with TRBD1 identical over 7 bases. The CDR3 has 15 residues. V lost 0 bases and J lost 7; bases outside the gene matches: 5. Germline CDR1 and CDR2: SEHNR and FQNEAQ (reference sequence). The CDR3 DNA reads TGTGCCAGCAGCTTAGCCACAGGGGAGATCGGGGAGCTGTTTTTT. The encoded protein is CASSLATGEIGELFF.

The gene calls are TRBV6-5 and TRBJ2-3, with 8 bases fitting TRBD2. CDR1 is MNHEY and CDR2 is SVGAGI in the germline V gene. Germline trimming cut 2 bases from V and 0 bases from J; bases unmatched to any gene: 4. The CDR3 is made up of 16 amino acids. The CDR3 sequence is CASSYGPSGSTDTQYF. The CDR3 coding sequence is TGTGCCAGCAGTTACGGTCCTAGCGGGAGCACAGATACGCAGTATTTT.

A note on this clone: An end of the junction differs from the germline gene, which may be a read error. The J gene is TRBJ2-5, the V gene TRBV29-1; 8 bases fit TRBD2. CDR1 is SQVTM, CDR2 ANQGSEA, per germline. This CDR3 comprises 15 residues. The CDR3 bases are TGCAGCCTTGAAGGCAAGCGGGAGTTGGGAGAGACCCAGTACTTC. Its translation is CSLEGKRELGETQYF. Supplemented by reference TRBV29-1 and TRBJ2-5, the full variable domain reads SAVISQKPSRDICQRGTSLTIQCQVDSQVTMMFWYRQQPGQSLTLIATANQGSEATYESGFVIDKFPISRPNLTFSTLTVSNMSPEDSSIYLCSLEGKRELGETQYFGPGTRLLVL.

The chain is built from TRBV27 and TRBJ2-7; the match to TRBD1 covers 7 bases. In germline, CDR1 is MNHEY, CDR2 SMNVEV (reference sequence). J was trimmed by 0 bases and V by 8 bases; bases with no gene match: 4. This CDR3 spans 13 amino acids. The CDR3 region is CASRDRSSYEQYF. CDR3 nucleotides: TGTGCCAGCCGGGACAGAAGCTCCTACGAGCAGTACTTC.

This clone turned up a few times. The J gene is TRBJ2-7, the V gene TRBV11-3; 7 positions agree with TRBD1. V shed 5 bases and J 3 bases; nucleotides not matched to a gene: 10. Germline V gene data show CDR1 as SGHNT and CDR2 as YENEEA. The CDR3 consists of 15 residues. The CDR3 region is CASSQEGASDYEQYF. For the CDR3, the DNA is TGTGCCAGCAGCCAAGAGGGGGCGTCGGACTACGAGCAGTACTTC.

The chain recombines TRBV4-1 with TRBJ2-3; D uncertain. The CDR3 runs 17 residues. V was cut by 3 bases and J by 3 bases, with 19 bases left in between. Germline values: CDR1 MGHRA, CDR2 YSYEKL. The CDR3 DNA reads as TGCGCCAGCAGCCACCGAATAACTGGGGATGCAACAGATACGCAGTATTTT. Translated: CASSHRITGDATDTQYF.

The V gene is TRBV28, the J gene TRBJ2-7; D is possibly TRBD1 (6 bases). CDR1 and CDR2 from the germline V gene are MDHEN and SYDVKM. Trimming took off 3 bases at V and 2 bases at J, with 11 bases between the two ends. The CDR3 is made up of 14 amino acids. The CDR3 region is CASSFGTSPYEQYF. CDR3 coding DNA: TGTGCCAGCAGTTTTGGGACATCGCCCTACGAGCAGTACTTC.

This chain joins TRBV2 and TRBJ2-7; TRBD2 aligns across 7 bases. This CDR3 has 14 amino acids. The germline V gene encodes CDR1 SNHLY and CDR2 FYNNEI. Trimming removed 10 bases from V and 0 bases from J; junction bases left unmatched: 9. The CDR3 sequence is CAIPSGTGSYEQYF. The CDR3 nucleotides read TGTGCCATCCCCAGCGGGACCGGCTCCTACGAGCAGTACTTC.

This clone was detected only once. The chain couples TRBV6-6 to TRBJ2-3; no firm D call. Trimming took off 8 bases at V and 0 bases at J, with 3 bases between the two ends. The CDR3 sequence is 11 residues long. Germline V CDR1 and CDR2: MNHNY, SVGAGI (reference sequence). The CDR3 bases are TGTGCCAGCCGTAGCACAGATACGCAGTATTTT. Its translation is CASRSTDTQYF.

The chain links TRBV4-1 to TRBJ1-5; the D is unclear. This CDR3 region has 14 residues. The germline V and J ends were trimmed by 3 bases and 4 bases, with 10 bases remaining between them. Germline CDR1 and CDR2: MGHRA and YSYEKL. The CDR3, as DNA: TGCGCCAGCAGCCAGAATATAGGGAATCAGCCCCAGCATTTT. Protein sequence: CASSQNIGNQPQHF.

This chain links TRBV4-2 with TRBJ2-7, with TRBD2 matching 10 bases. Trimming removed 2 bases from V and 4 bases from J; junction bases left unmatched: 14. This CDR3 region has 18 residues. The V gene's germline CDR1 is LGHNA and CDR2 YNFKEQ. CDR3 loop: CASSQTTSGITFGYEQYF. CDR3 coding DNA: TGTGCCAGCAGCCAAACAACTAGCGGGATTACTTTCGGGTACGAGCAGTACTTC.

The rearrangement links TRBV27 to TRBJ2-5; D might be TRBD1 (5 bases). V lost 3 bases and J lost 0, with 14 bases in between. Germline V CDR1 and CDR2: MNHEY, SMNVEV (reference sequence). The CDR3 has 16 amino acids. DNA for the CDR3: TGTGCCAGCAGTTTCTCAGGGTACGCCAACCAAGAGACCCAGTACTTC. This translates into CASSFSGYANQETQYF.

The chain uses TRBV27 and TRBJ1-5; D ambiguous. Trimming stripped 0 bases from V and 5 bases from J, with 5 bases between. The CDR3 is made up of 13 amino acids. Per germline, CDR1 MNHEY and CDR2 SMNVEV (reference sequence). In DNA, the CDR3 is TGTGCCAGCAGTTTATCGGTCTATCAGCCCCAGCATTTT. The encoded protein is CASSLSVYQPQHF.

This clone showed up just once. The chain employs TRBV7-9 and TRBJ2-1; TRBD2 matches at 8 bases. Losses at the gene ends were 6 bases for V and 8 bases for J; bases not matched to a gene: 12. This CDR3 spans 15 amino acids. The V gene's germline CDR1 is SEHNR and CDR2 FQNEAQ (reference sequence). CDR3 loop: CASRGERERVDEQFF. The CDR3 DNA is TGTGCCAGCAGGGGAGAGCGGGAGAGGGTCGATGAGCAGTTCTTC.